These 6 T cell receptor beta chains were all obtained from the same sample, sequenced in a study of blood T cell repertoires in COVID-19. The repertoire was sequenced with immunoSEQ multiplex PCR; TCRdb's copy has only in-frame clones and lacks some. The table includes 200,000 to 250,000 clones, about 86% detected once. Sample: peripheral blood. These receptors originate from a woman in her 50s with COVID-19, enrolled during active disease.

This rearrangement joins TRBV11-2 to TRBJ2-3; the match to TRBD1 covers 10 bases. There are 15 residues in the CDR3. Germline V gene sequence: CDR1 SGHAT, CDR2 FQNNGV. V trimming: 5 bases; J trimming: 3 bases; junction bases outside the gene matches: 5. CDR3 sequence (DNA): TGTGCCAGCAGCCTGAGGGACAGGGGAACAGATACGCAGTATTTT. It specifies CASSLRDRGTDTQYF.

V usage is TRBV5-1 and J usage is TRBJ1-1, with D perhaps matching TRBD1 (5 bases). The germline CDR1 and CDR2 sequences are SGHRS and YFSETQ. The CDR3 extends over 13 amino acids. V lost 2 bases and J lost 7, with 12 bases in between. In DNA form, the CDR3 reads TGCGCCAGCAGCTTCGTCCTGGGGGGTGAAGCTTTCTTT. Translating it yields CASSFVLGGEAFF.

This chain joins TRBV5-8 and TRBJ1-1; the D is unclear. The V gene's germline CDR1 is SGHTS and CDR2 YDEGEE. The V gene lost 4 bases and the J gene lost 3 bases, with 10 bases spanning the gap. The CDR3 runs to 13 residues. Written as DNA, the CDR3 is TGTGCCAGCAGCCCGGCGGGTTACACTGAAGCTTTCTTT. Protein product: CASSPAGYTEAFF.

The chain employs TRBV11-2 and TRBJ2-7; 8 positions match TRBD1. After removal of 5 bases from V and 7 bases from J, the junction contained 13 bases not matched to a gene. Germline V lookup: CDR1 SGHAT, CDR2 FQNNGV. The CDR3 is 15 residues long. DNA of the CDR3: TGTGCCAGCAGCCCGACAGGGGCCCCGGCTTGGGAGCAGTACTTC. Its translation: CASSPTGAPAWEQYF. Together with reference TRBV11-2 and TRBJ2-7, the CDR3 gives the full variable domain: EAGVAQSPRYKIIEKRQSVAFWCNPISGHATLYWYQQILGQGPKLLIQFQNNGVVDDSQLPKDRFSAERLKGVDSTLKIQPAKLEDSAVYLCASSPTGAPAWEQYFGPGTRLTVT.

The chain links TRBV7-2 to TRBJ1-4, with D possibly being TRBD1 (6 bases). Germline assignment: CDR1 SGHTA and CDR2 FQGNSA. Trimming removed 2 bases at V and 4 bases at J, with 20 bases between. This CDR3 is built from 18 residues. CDR3 region: CASSLPSTGVAFNEKLFF. The DNA of the CDR3 is TGTGCCAGCAGCTTACCCTCGACAGGCGTCGCCTTTAATGAAAAACTGTTTTTT.

The J gene is TRBJ2-7, the V gene TRBV5-1; a weak D match, TRBD1 (6 bases). The CDR3 has 13 amino acids. Germline V gene sequence: CDR1 SGHRS, CDR2 YFSETQ. The CDR3 nucleotides are TGCGCCAGCAGCCAAACAGGGTCCTCCGAGCAGTACGTC. Its translation: CASSQTGSSEQYV.